Given below is one T cell receptor (beta chain) in context. Its antigen specificity is not known. No clone much larger than this one lies a single base away; base qualities are absent. The entry originates in a study of shared clonotypes between healthy human individuals (dated by TCRdb to the early 2020s). In the study overall: Two women and three men aged 18 to 49 years were included in the cohort. To estimate repertoire size and how much clonotype sharing occurs between individuals, the study deeply sequenced the blood TCR repertoires of five healthy adults. For each donor, CD4 naive and CD4 memory were each run on three plates, CD8 naive on two plates, and CD8 memory on one plate. Per donor, leukapheresis produced somewhere between about 0.94 and 9 billion PBMCs. To increase sequencing depth and limit assay-specific biases, TCR repertoire library preparation and sequencing were carried out by different laboratories using diverse techniques. The investigation overall reported the following: Larger estimated clonotype richness was generally found for naive subsets than for memory subsets. Rarefaction of sorted-subset datasets indicated incomplete sequencing despite the large sequencing depth. The genetic and exposure-history diversity represented was limited by the small number of donors. When a handful of donors were compared, the shared fraction of clonotypes was about 5% for naive CD4, around 4% for naive CD8, about 2.4% for memory CD4, and 0.4% for memory CD8. Clonotypes shared by all four sorted-subset donors showed higher generation probabilities than non-shared clonotypes. Sampling was limited to blood, and TCR repertoires in tissue likely differ from TCR repertoires in blood. Pairwise subsampling indicated that sequencing depth was expected to affect the degree of clonotype sharing among donors.

CD8 naive samples consisted of CD45RO-negative cells that were positively selected for CCR7, yielding a CD45RA+CCR7+ population without TemRA cells. Donors were healthy HIV-negative adults with no recently reported acute infections or vaccinations. All donors were Caucasian adults living in Nashville, Tennessee, USA. Blood was collected by leukapheresis, and PBMCs were isolated by Ficoll-Histopaque density gradient centrifugation and then cryopreserved in liquid nitrogen vapor phase. Analytical flow cytometry was used to check the purity and quantity of each magnetically sorted T cell population. From each sorted fraction, genomic DNA was isolated and quantified by UV absorbance on a Nanodrop 2000c. Using the deep immunoSEQ assay, multiplex PCR amplified TCR CDR3 regions from genomic DNA. Genomic DNA extracted from each cell subset was distributed evenly over all wells of several immunoSEQ 96-well plates, and each plate served as one replicate. Each replicate PCR for sorted subsets received about 210 ng genomic DNA, equal to roughly 30,000 T cell genomes. Purified libraries were quantified with a Qubit 3.0 fluorometer, sized on a Bioanalyzer 2100, and re-quantified with the KAPA Library Quantification kit. Each immunoSEQ 96-well plate was sequenced on its own single-read 150-cycle Illumina NextSeq 550 flow cell. Processing in the source paper ran as follows. The immunoSEQ output contained only junctional sequences without quality scores, so filtering could not match that applied to full-length reads. Sequences were annotated with PyIR, a Python wrapper for IgBLAST v1.9, using IMGT germline references to assign V/J genes and CDR3. Reads were filtered out if the reads had weak V/J assignments (E-value above 1e-6), no CDR3, stop codons, out-of-frame junctions, or ambiguous translated residues. V3J clonotypes were defined as sequences sharing the same inferred V gene, J gene, and CDR3 amino acid sequence. To compute the percentage overlap between repertoires, the number of shared unique clonotypes was divided by the size of the smaller repertoire. RTK rarefaction, the Chao1 estimator, and Recon v2.1 estimates of unobserved clonotypes were used to assess repertoire richness. For all TCRbeta clonotypes obtained by the gDNA method from a few donors, generation probabilities were computed with OLGA. The clones in this table, taken by TCRdb from immuneACCESS, are in-frame only. Not every clone is retained; where verified, under half of the shortfall comes from an unresolved V gene, and the cause of the rest is unknown. That table supplies the V and J calls and clone size; D and trimming were determined from the DNA. Within this sample are about 680,000 clones, with about 90% of them counted one time only. The ten biggest clones cover approximately 22% of the sample.

The germline ends are 10 bases apart after V is trimmed by 7 bases and J by 6 bases. The germline V gene (reference sequence) provides CDR1 MNHEY and CDR2 SMNVEV. Spanning cysteine to phenylalanine, the CDR3 consists of 13 amino acids. Only the CDR3 portion is preserved as DNA: 39 bases, with reading frame beginning at the first base. The chain was built from TRBV27 and TRBJ2-6; there is no confident call for the D gene. The origin of this receptor is a man younger than 40 in good health. Sequencing was carried out using naive CD8+ T cells sorted from blood. Sample cell subset or site, as interpreted from the label and publication: CD45RA+CCR7+. The bases are TGTGCCAGCACCCCCGGTTCGGCCAACGTCCTGACTTTC. Its protein reads: CASTPGSANVLTF.